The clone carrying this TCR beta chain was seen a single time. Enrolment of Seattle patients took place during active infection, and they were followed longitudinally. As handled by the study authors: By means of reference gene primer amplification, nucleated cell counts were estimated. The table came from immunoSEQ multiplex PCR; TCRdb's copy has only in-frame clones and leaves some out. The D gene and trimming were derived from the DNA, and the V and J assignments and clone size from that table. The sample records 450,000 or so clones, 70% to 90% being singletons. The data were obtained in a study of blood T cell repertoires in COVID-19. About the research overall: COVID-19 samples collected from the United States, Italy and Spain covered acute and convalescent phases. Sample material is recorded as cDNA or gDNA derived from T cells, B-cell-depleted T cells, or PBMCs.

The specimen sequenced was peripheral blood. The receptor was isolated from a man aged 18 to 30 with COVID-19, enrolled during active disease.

CDR3 in amino acids: CATSDGGASYEQYF. In DNA, the CDR3 is TGTGCCACCAGTGATGGCGGGGCCTCCTACGAGCAGTACTTC. The chain has TRBV24-1 and TRBJ2-7, with D possibly being TRBD2 (6 bases). V shed 3 bases and J shed 0 bases, with 8 bases lying between them. This CDR3 comprises 14 residues. CDR1 is KGHDR, CDR2 SFDVKD, per germline.